Detailed here is one T cell receptor (beta chain). Its matching antigen is unknown. The sample is drawn from a study of cytomegalovirus exposure and HLA in healthy donors. Points from the study as a whole: An ancestry cluster, one associated with Asian ancestry, reportedly showed fewer N-insertions than the 666-donor mean in a later analysis. The sole available immune exposure information was CMV serostatus. There were 160 or so TCR beta chains listed as cytomegalovirus-associated.

PCR used 60 Vbeta primers and 13 Jbeta primers. Generated by immunoSEQ multiplex PCR, the TCRdb table keeps only in-frame clones and is missing some. The table has about 180,000 clones, around 80% seen once; the top ten hold more than 1.1%. J was trimmed by 8 bases and V by 3 bases; bases with no gene match: 7. The V gene's germline CDR1 is SQVTM and CDR2 ANQGSEA. The CDR3 contains 14 residues. The sample consisted of PBMCs. V usage is TRBV29-1 and J usage is TRBJ2-1; 10 bases align to TRBD2. The origin of this receptor is a girl aged 5-17 years in good health and CMV-seropositive. This CDR3 is CSVEGVAGGDEQFF. The CDR3 DNA reads TGCAGCGTTGAGGGGGTAGCGGGGGGCGATGAGCAGTTCTTC.